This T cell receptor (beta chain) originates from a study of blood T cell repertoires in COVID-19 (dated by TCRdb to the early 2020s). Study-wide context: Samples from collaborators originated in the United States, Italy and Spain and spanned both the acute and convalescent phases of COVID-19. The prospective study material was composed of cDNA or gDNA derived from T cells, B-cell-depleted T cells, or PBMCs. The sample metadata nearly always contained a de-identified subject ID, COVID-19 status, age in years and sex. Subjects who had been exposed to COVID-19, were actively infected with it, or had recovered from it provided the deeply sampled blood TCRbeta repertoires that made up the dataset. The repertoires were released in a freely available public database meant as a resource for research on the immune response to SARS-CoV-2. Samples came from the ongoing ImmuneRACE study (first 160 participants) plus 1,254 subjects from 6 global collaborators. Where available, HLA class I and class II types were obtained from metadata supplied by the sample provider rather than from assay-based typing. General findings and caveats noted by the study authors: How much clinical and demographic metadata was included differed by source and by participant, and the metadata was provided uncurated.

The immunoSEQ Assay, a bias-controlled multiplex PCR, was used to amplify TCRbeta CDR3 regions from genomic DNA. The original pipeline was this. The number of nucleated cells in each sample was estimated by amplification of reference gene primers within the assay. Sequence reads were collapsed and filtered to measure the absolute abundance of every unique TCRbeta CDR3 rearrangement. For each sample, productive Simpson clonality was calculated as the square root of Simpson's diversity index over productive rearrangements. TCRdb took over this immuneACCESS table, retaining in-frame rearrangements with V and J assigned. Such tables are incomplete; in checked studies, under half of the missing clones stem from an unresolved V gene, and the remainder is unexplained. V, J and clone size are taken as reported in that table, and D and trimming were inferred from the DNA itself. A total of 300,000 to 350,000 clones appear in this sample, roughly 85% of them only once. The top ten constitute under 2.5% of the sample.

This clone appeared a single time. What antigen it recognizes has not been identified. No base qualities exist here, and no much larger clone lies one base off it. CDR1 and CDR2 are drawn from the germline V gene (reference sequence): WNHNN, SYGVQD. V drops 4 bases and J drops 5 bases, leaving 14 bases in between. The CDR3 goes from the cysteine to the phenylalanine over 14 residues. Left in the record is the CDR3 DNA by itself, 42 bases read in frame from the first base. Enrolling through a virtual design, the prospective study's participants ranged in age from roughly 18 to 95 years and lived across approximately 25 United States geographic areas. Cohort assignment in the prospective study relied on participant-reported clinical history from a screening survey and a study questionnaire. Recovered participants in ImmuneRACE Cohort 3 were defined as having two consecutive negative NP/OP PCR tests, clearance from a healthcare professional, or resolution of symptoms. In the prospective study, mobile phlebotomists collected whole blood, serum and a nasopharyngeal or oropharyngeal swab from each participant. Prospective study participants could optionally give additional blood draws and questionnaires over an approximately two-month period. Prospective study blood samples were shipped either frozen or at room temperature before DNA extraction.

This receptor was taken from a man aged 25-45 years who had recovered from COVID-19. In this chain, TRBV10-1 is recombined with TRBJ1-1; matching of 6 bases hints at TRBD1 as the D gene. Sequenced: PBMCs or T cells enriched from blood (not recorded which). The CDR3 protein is CASSVSRGATEAFF. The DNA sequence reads TGCGCCAGCAGTGTTTCACGGGGGGCTACTGAAGCTTTCTTT.